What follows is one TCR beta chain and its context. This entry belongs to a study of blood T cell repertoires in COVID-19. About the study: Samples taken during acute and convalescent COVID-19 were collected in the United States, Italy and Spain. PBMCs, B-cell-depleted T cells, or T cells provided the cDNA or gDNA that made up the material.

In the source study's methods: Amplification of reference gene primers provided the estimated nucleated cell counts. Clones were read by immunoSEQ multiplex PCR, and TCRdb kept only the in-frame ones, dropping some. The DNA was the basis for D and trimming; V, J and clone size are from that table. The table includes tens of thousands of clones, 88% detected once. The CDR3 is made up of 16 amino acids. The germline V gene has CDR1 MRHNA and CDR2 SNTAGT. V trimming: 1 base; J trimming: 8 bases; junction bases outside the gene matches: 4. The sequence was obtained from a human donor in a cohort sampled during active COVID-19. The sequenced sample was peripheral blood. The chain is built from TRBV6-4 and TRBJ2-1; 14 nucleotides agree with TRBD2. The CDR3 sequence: CASSDWGLAGVDEQFF. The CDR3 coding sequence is TGTGCCAGCAGTGACTGGGGACTAGCGGGAGTTGATGAGCAGTTCTTC.